This TCR beta chain was sequenced in a study of T cells expressing NK-cell markers. Overall study context: Within the sequenced cohort of eight donors, seven exhibited HCMV seropositivity and one was seronegative.

Using the 5' RACE reads, TCRdb records one entry per CDR3 protein without DNA. Its table lists over 350,000 distinct CDR3 sequences. The CDR3 has 16 amino acids. CDR1 and CDR2 (germline): MDHEN, SYDVKM. General study points: Once again these clonotypes came out on top in the CD3+CD56-NKG2C+ fraction of several donors.

Comments on this clonotype: Its specificity is not known.

Material for sequencing was blood T cells: a sorted CD56 or NKG2C T cell subset, CD4+ or CD8+ T cells, or bulk PBMC T cells (not recorded which). The receptor was isolated from a woman aged 45 to 65 in good health. The chain recombines TRBV28 with TRBJ1-4; TCRdb's D call, TRBD1, is unchecked because there is no DNA. The CDR3 spells CASSLTGGTTNEKLFF.